These 7 T cell receptor beta chains came from one sample sequenced in a study of cytomegalovirus exposure and HLA in healthy donors. With 60 Vbeta and 13 Jbeta primers, the PCR was carried out. This table comes from immunoSEQ multiplex PCR, and its TCRdb copy is limited to in-frame clones, with some not included. The table lists under 200,000 clones, 68% of them singletons. The specimen sequenced was PBMCs. The source is a man aged 50 to 60 in good health and CMV-seronegative.

The chain couples TRBV6-5 to TRBJ1-2, with D perhaps matching TRBD1 (5 bases). The CDR3 has 14 amino acids. Germline values: CDR1 MNHEY, CDR2 SVGAGI. The V end was cut by 5 bases, the J end by 0 bases, with 10 bases between. The CDR3 protein is CASSPEGSNYGYTF. DNA of the CDR3: TGTGCCAGCAGTCCGGAGGGGTCTAACTATGGCTACACCTTC.

This clone was seen a handful of times. The V call is TRBV5-4, the J call TRBJ2-3; D may be TRBD2 (6 bases). This CDR3 region has 15 residues. V lost 4 bases, J lost 1 base, and 13 bases lay in between. CDR1 is SGHNT and CDR2 is YYREEE in the germline V gene (reference sequence). For the CDR3, the DNA is TGTGCCAGCAGCCTTGGCGGGGTCGGCACAGATACGCAGTATTTT. Translating gives CASSLGGVGTDTQYF.

The chain couples TRBV6-4 to TRBJ2-1; tentative D call: TRBD2 (7 bases). The V and J ends lost 3 bases and 0 bases respectively, with 18 bases between them. There are 18 residues in the CDR3. Germline CDR1 reads MRHNA; CDR2 reads SNTAGT. CDR3 bases: TGTGCCAGCAGTGAAGGGCCTTACGGGGGGCGCTCCTACAATGAGCAGTTCTTC. Protein product: CASSEGPYGGRSYNEQFF.

This clone was seen a few times. The chain links TRBV5-1 to TRBJ1-1, with a weak D call TRBD1 (6 bases). Germline V gene sequence: CDR1 SGHRS, CDR2 YFSETQ. Trimming removed 3 bases at V and 1 base at J, with 10 bases between. The CDR3 loop spans 14 amino acids. The CDR3 DNA is TGCGCCAGCAGCTCACAGGGCCCGAACACTGAAGCTTTCTTT. Protein: CASSSQGPNTEAFF.

This chain links TRBV5-1 with TRBJ2-1; TRBD1 might be the D (6 bases). CDR1 SGHRS and CDR2 YFSETQ come from the germline V gene. The CDR3 loop spans 14 amino acids. V lost 5 bases and J lost 3, with 12 bases in between. The CDR3 coding sequence is TGCGCCAGCAGTACAGGGAACGGCTACAATGAGCAGTTCTTC. Translation: CASSTGNGYNEQFF.

The J gene is TRBJ2-3, the V gene TRBV5-1; D remains ambiguous. Trimming took off 3 bases at V and 3 bases at J, with 11 bases between the two ends. CDR3 length: 14 residues. Germline CDR1 is SGHRS and CDR2 is YFSETQ. The CDR3 loop reads CASSSQWSTDTQYF. The DNA for the CDR3 is TGCGCCAGCAGCTCCCAGTGGTCGACAGATACGCAGTATTTT.

This chain connects TRBV7-8 to TRBJ2-5, with 11 bases that match TRBD2. This CDR3 has 16 amino acids. Per germline, CDR1 SGHVS and CDR2 FQNEAQ. The V and J ends lost 2 bases and 4 bases, in that order; junction bases with no gene match: 6. CDR3 in amino acids: CASSLIAGGPVETQYF. DNA of the CDR3: TGTGCCAGCAGCTTAATAGCGGGGGGGCCCGTAGAGACCCAGTACTTC.